This record covers a single T cell receptor beta chain. This entry belongs to a study of blood T cell repertoires in COVID-19. Libraries were prepared by immunoSEQ multiplex PCR; TCRdb keeps only in-frame clonotypes and omits some of them. The data contain 150,000 to 200,000 clones, roughly 90% of them singletons. The CDR3 runs to 14 residues. Germline CDR1 reads MDHEN; CDR2 reads SYDVKM. The V gene lost 5 bases and the J gene lost 8 bases, with 18 bases spanning the gap. The sequenced sample was peripheral blood. V usage is TRBV28 and J usage is TRBJ1-2, with D tentatively TRBD1 (6 bases). The receptor was derived from an older woman with acute or convalescent COVID-19. CDR3 residues: CASSPPGARIGYTF. The CDR3 coding sequence is TGTGCCAGCAGTCCCCCAGGGGCACGGATAGGCTACACCTTC.